The sample holds a few counts of the clone carrying this T cell receptor (beta chain). Antigen: not known. CDR1 and CDR2 from the germline V gene are MGHRA and YSYEKL. The CDR3 runs to 16 residues. The V and J ends lost 4 bases and 6 bases, in that order; junction bases with no gene match: 14. Unique molecular identifiers were present on the cDNA, and a universal primer site came from template switching. TCRdb fed the 5' RACE reads into MiXCR, producing one record per CDR3 protein. This sample carries 1.5 million to 2 million distinct CDR3 sequences, about 30% of them seen once, and the ten largest clones take about 0.27%. These data originate in a study of identical twins. Study-wide results and caveats: There were fewer insertions in abundant cord blood beta clonotypes, but memory repertoires showed no such pattern. Zero-insertion analyses were open to partial confounding by invariant MAIT and iNKT cells.

This clonotype was obtained from a newborn girl in good health. The source material was cord blood. The chain couples TRBV4-1 to TRBJ1-2; 7 positions agree with TRBD1. The CDR3 loop reads CASSRSSPGGRNGYTF. In DNA form, the CDR3 reads TGCGCCAGCAGCCGAAGTAGCCCAGGGGGAAGGAATGGCTACACCTTC.